This T cell receptor beta chain was obtained from a study of cytomegalovirus exposure and HLA in healthy donors. 13 Jbeta primers and 60 Vbeta primers were used for the PCR. This table comes from immunoSEQ multiplex PCR, and its TCRdb copy is limited to in-frame clones, with some not included. Of roughly 180,000 clones in the sample, approximately 80% are singletons; the top ten hold roughly 4.8%. The table lists this clone with a few counts. The receptor comes from a woman aged 50 to 60 in good health and CMV-seropositive. Sequences were obtained from PBMCs.

The CDR3 region has the DNA TGTGCCAGCAGCTTCACTAGCGGGAGCCAAGTAGACTACGAGCAGTACTTC. Translation gives CASSFTSGSQVDYEQYF. The J gene is TRBJ2-7, the V gene TRBV7-9, with TRBD2 matching 11 bases. V was pared by 3 bases and J by 3 bases, with 10 bases of the junction left unmatched. Germline CDR1 and CDR2: SEHNR and FQNEAQ (reference sequence). This CDR3 is built from 17 residues. Together with reference TRBV7-9 and TRBJ2-7, the CDR3 gives the full variable domain: DTGVSQNPRHKITKRGQNVTFRCDPISEHNRLYWYRQTLGQGPEFLTYFQNEAQLEKSRLLSDRFSAERPKGSFSTLEIQRTEQGDSAMYLCASSFTSGSQVDYEQYFGPGTRLTVT.